A single sample is the source of the 10 T cell receptor beta chains below, sequenced in a study of blood T cell repertoires in COVID-19. Repertoires were generated with immunoSEQ multiplex PCR, while TCRdb's copy carries only in-frame clones and drops some. The sample has 100,000 to 120,000 clones, approximately 70% seen once. Material for sequencing was peripheral blood. The receptors were sampled from a middle-aged woman with acute or convalescent COVID-19.

This sequence joins TRBV18 and TRBJ2-1; D not resolved. CDR1 and CDR2 from the germline V gene are KGHSH and LQKENI. The CDR3 extends over 13 amino acids. V shed 2 bases and J shed 8 bases, with 10 bases lying between them. This CDR3 is CASSPIRYDEQFF. DNA of the CDR3: TGTGCCAGCTCACCAATTCGGTACGATGAGCAGTTCTTC.

This clone was recorded many times. The chain uses TRBV5-1 and TRBJ1-2, with a weak D call TRBD1 (5 bases). With 1 base removed from V and 4 bases from J, the gap between germline ends came to 14 bases. Germline V lookup: CDR1 SGHRS, CDR2 YFSETQ. The CDR3 spans 15 residues. The CDR3 sequence: CASSLNGQLAYGYTF. DNA of the CDR3: TGCGCCAGCAGCTTGAATGGACAATTGGCCTATGGCTACACCTTC.

The chain joins TRBV28 to TRBJ1-2; D not certain. Germline V CDR1 and CDR2: MDHEN, SYDVKM. The CDR3 is made up of 13 amino acids. The germline V and J ends were trimmed by 8 bases and 7 bases, with 17 bases remaining between them. The CDR3 DNA reads as TGTGCCAGCTGTCGACTGCCGTCTTTTGGCTACACCTTC. Its protein product is CASCRLPSFGYTF.

The chain is built from TRBV7-3 and TRBJ2-1, with D perhaps matching TRBD1 (7 bases). Trimming took off 5 bases at V and 7 bases at J, with 15 bases between the two ends. The CDR3 spans 14 residues. Germline V lookup: CDR1 SGHTA, CDR2 FQGTGA. The CDR3 DNA follows: TGTGCCAGCAGCGCGGGACAGCAGCTAAATGAGCAGTTCTTC. It specifies CASSAGQQLNEQFF.

This rearrangement joins TRBV5-5 to TRBJ1-1; a possible D gene is TRBD1 (6 bases). This CDR3 has 15 amino acids. Between the trimmed V and J ends, which lost 2 bases and 1 base, there was a span of 12 bases. From germline, CDR1 is SGHKS and CDR2 YYEKEE (reference sequence). The CDR3 is CASSFGQPGNTEAFF. DNA for the CDR3: TGTGCCAGCAGCTTTGGACAGCCGGGGAACACTGAAGCTTTCTTT.

The rearrangement uses TRBV28 and TRBJ1-1; 8 nucleotides line up with TRBD1. V gave up 2 bases and J gave up 4 bases; unmatched junction bases: 3. This CDR3 comprises 14 residues. Germline CDR1 is MDHEN and CDR2 is SYDVKM. This chain's CDR3 is CASSLQGAGTEAFF. CDR3 DNA sequence: TGTGCCAGCAGTTTACAGGGGGCTGGCACTGAAGCTTTCTTT.

The chain has TRBV6-2 or TRBV6-3 and TRBJ2-1; 9 bases are a match to TRBD1. The CDR3 covers 15 residues. V shed 5 bases and J 5 bases; nucleotides not matched to a gene: 7. Germline V CDR1 and CDR2: MNHEY, SVGEGT. CDR3 nucleotide sequence: TGTGCCAGCAGTACGAGGACAGGGGAGGACAATGAGCAGTTCTTC. The encoded protein is CASSTRTGEDNEQFF.

The chain links TRBV28 to TRBJ2-2; D is uncertain. The germline gives CDR1 MDHEN, CDR2 SYDVKM. Trimming removed 2 bases from V and 5 bases from J, with 6 bases in between. CDR3 length: 13 amino acids. CDR3: CASSLTPTGELFF. CDR3 nucleotide sequence: TGTGCCAGCAGTTTAACTCCTACCGGGGAGCTGTTTTTT. Looking up the rest from reference TRBV28 and TRBJ2-2 gives the full variable domain: DVKVTQSSRYLVKRTGEKVFLECVQDMDHENMFWYRQDPGLGLRLIYFSYDVKMKEKGDIPEGYSVSREKKERFSLILESASTNQTSMYLCASSLTPTGELFFGEGSRLTVL.

This rearrangement joins TRBV2 to TRBJ2-5, with 9 positions matching TRBD1. This CDR3 has 15 amino acids. Germline CDR1 SNHLY, CDR2 FYNNEI. V lost 5 bases, J lost 1 base, and 5 bases stayed unmatched. The CDR3 region is CASSLRTGVQETQYF. For the CDR3, the DNA is TGTGCCAGCAGTCTACGGACAGGGGTCCAAGAGACCCAGTACTTC.

The chain carries TRBV4-1 and TRBJ1-5; 10 bases align to TRBD1. This CDR3 contains 16 residues. Per the germline V gene, CDR1 is MGHRA and CDR2 is YSYEKL. Germline trimming cut 2 bases from V and 2 bases from J; bases unmatched to any gene: 3. CDR3 region: CASSQPGQGGNQPQHF. The DNA for the CDR3 is TGCGCCAGCAGCCAACCCGGACAGGGGGGCAATCAGCCCCAGCATTTT.